Below, 20 T cell receptor beta chains from the same sample are listed, as sequenced in a study of blood T cell repertoires in COVID-19. Clones were sequenced by immunoSEQ multiplex PCR, and TCRdb holds only the in-frame ones, with some missing. The data contain about 280,000 clones, roughly nine tenths of them seen just once; the ten biggest clones take up 0.85% to 1%. Sequenced material: peripheral blood. These receptors originate from a woman aged 40-49 years who had recovered from COVID-19.

The chain recombines TRBV29-1 with TRBJ2-7; tentative D call: TRBD2 (6 bases). Per the germline V gene, CDR1 is SQVTM and CDR2 is ANQGSEA. The V end lost 5 bases, the J end lost 0 bases, and 14 bases lay between the germline ends. CDR3 length equals 14 residues. The CDR3 DNA follows: TGCAGCGTTTCTCAATCGGGAGTCTCCTACGAGCAGTACTTC. Translation gives CSVSQSGVSYEQYF.

The chain combines TRBV7-2 with TRBJ2-1; TRBD1 matches at 7 bases. The CDR3 length is 14 residues. Germline loops: CDR1 SGHTA, CDR2 FQGNSA. The junction had 3 bases not matched to a gene; V was cut back by 6 bases and J by 1 base. The CDR3 region is CASRWGQSYNEQFF. CDR3 nucleotides: TGTGCCAGCAGGTGGGGACAGTCCTACAATGAGCAGTTCTTC.

The chain joins TRBV10-3 to TRBJ2-6, with a tentative D call TRBD1 (6 bases). Germline V CDR1 and CDR2: ENHRY, SYGVKD. The CDR3 totals 17 residues. Trimming shortened V by 6 bases and J by 0 bases, and 15 bases separated the two germline ends. The CDR3 loop is CAISPGTSLSGANVLTF. The CDR3 DNA is TGTGCCATCAGCCCCGGGACAAGCCTCTCTGGGGCCAACGTCCTGACTTTC.

The J gene is TRBJ2-1, the V gene TRBV5-1; 11 bases agree with TRBD2. V dropped 7 bases and J dropped 6; count of bases not matched to a gene: 9. CDR1 and CDR2 from the germline V gene are SGHRS and YFSETQ. This CDR3 contains 15 residues. CDR3 DNA sequence: TGCGCCAGCGGCCCCGGGACTAGCGGCACCAATGAGCAGTTCTTC. Its translation is CASGPGTSGTNEQFF. The full variable domain, with the rest looked up from reference TRBV5-1 and TRBJ2-1, is KAGVTQTPRYLIKTRGQQVTLSCSPISGHRSVSWYQQTPGQGLQFLFEYFSETQRNKGNFPGRFSGRQFSNSRSEMNVSTLELGDSALYLCASGPGTSGTNEQFFGPGTRLTVL.

The chain couples TRBV19 to TRBJ2-1, with 9 bases lining up with TRBD1. V was clipped by 6 bases and J by 0 bases; unmatched bases: 3. The CDR3 totals 15 residues. The germline V gene has CDR1 LNHDA and CDR2 SQIVND (reference sequence). CDR3 region: CASSPTGGSYNEQFF. CDR3 nucleotide sequence: TGTGCCAGTAGCCCGACAGGGGGCTCCTACAATGAGCAGTTCTTC.

This clone was picked up one time. This chain links TRBV7-6 with TRBJ2-7, with D perhaps matching TRBD2 (6 bases). This CDR3 has 18 amino acids. The ends were cut back, 5 bases at V and 5 bases at J, with 28 bases in the middle. Germline loops: CDR1 SGHVS, CDR2 FNYEAQ. CDR3 region: CASSPPLGNRLGGDEQYF. The DNA of the CDR3 is TGTGCCAGCAGCCCCCCACTCGGGAACAGACTCGGCGGGGACGAGCAGTACTTC.

This clone has only one observation. This rearrangement joins TRBV28 to TRBJ1-2, with D unclear. V was shortened by 2 bases and J by 4 bases, with 8 bases between the two germline ends. The CDR3 totals 13 residues. Germline-derived CDR1 and CDR2 are MDHEN and SYDVKM. CDR3 sequence reads: CASSLPSGYGYTF. CDR3 in DNA: TGTGCCAGCAGTTTACCCTCCGGCTATGGCTACACCTTC.

This chain uses TRBV6-5 with TRBJ1-1; D may be TRBD1 (5 bases). Germline CDR1 reads MNHEY; CDR2 reads SVGAGI. V shed 7 bases and J shed 4 bases, with 16 bases lying between them. The length of the CDR3 is 14 residues. CDR3 in amino acids: CASIPAPQGTEAFF. In nucleotides, the CDR3 is TGTGCCAGCATCCCAGCCCCGCAGGGCACTGAAGCTTTCTTT.

V usage is TRBV27 and J usage is TRBJ1-5; TRBD1 aligns across 8 bases. V trimming: 0 bases; J trimming: 7 bases; junction bases outside the gene matches: 8. The CDR3 covers 16 residues. Germline-derived CDR1 and CDR2 are MNHEY and SMNVEV (reference sequence). The CDR3: CASSLSSTGDGQPQHF. Written as DNA, the CDR3 is TGTGCCAGCAGTTTATCCTCGACAGGGGACGGGCAGCCCCAGCATTTT.

The gene calls are TRBV5-4 and TRBJ2-7; 9 nucleotides align to TRBD2. The CDR3 totals 15 residues. CDR1 and CDR2 (germline): SGHNT, YYREEE (reference sequence). With 0 bases clipped from V and 4 bases from J, the junction kept 5 bases outside the gene matches. The CDR3 sequence: CASSLGLAEWYEQYF. The CDR3 DNA is TGTGCCAGCAGCTTGGGACTAGCGGAGTGGTACGAGCAGTACTTC.

V and J are TRBV4-2 and TRBJ2-3; 7 nucleotides match TRBD2. The germline CDR1 and CDR2 sequences are LGHNA and YNFKEQ. This CDR3 comprises 16 residues. Trimming removed 1 base from V and 3 bases from J; junction bases left unmatched: 7. In DNA, the CDR3 is TGTGCCAGCAGCCAAGTCGAGGGAGGGCCAACAGATACGCAGTATTTT. Translated, it gives CASSQVEGGPTDTQYF.

This rearrangement joins TRBV11-2 to TRBJ2-3; D is uncertain. CDR1 SGHAT and CDR2 FQNNGV come from the germline V gene. Trimming left V 2 bases short and J 0 bases short, with 6 bases between. CDR3 length equals 14 residues. CDR3 bases: TGTGCCAGCAGCTTAACCAGGAGCACAGATACGCAGTATTTT. As protein: CASSLTRSTDTQYF. The full variable domain, completed using reference TRBV11-2 and TRBJ2-3, is EAGVAQSPRYKIIEKRQSVAFWCNPISGHATLYWYQQILGQGPKLLIQFQNNGVVDDSQLPKDRFSAERLKGVDSTLKIQPAKLEDSAVYLCASSLTRSTDTQYFGPGTRLTVL.

The sample holds one count of this clone. The rearrangement uses TRBV19 and TRBJ2-1; 11 nucleotides agree with TRBD2. The junction had 9 bases not matched to a gene; V was cut back by 7 bases and J by 7 bases. The CDR3 covers 15 residues. Germline assignment: CDR1 LNHDA and CDR2 SQIVND (reference sequence). CDR3 protein: CASIPGASGGNEQFF. CDR3 nucleotide sequence: TGTGCCAGTATCCCAGGGGCTAGCGGGGGGAATGAGCAGTTCTTC.

This sequence joins TRBV9 and TRBJ2-7, with 7 bases lining up with TRBD1. J gave up 0 bases and V 4 bases, and 4 bases lay outside the gene matches. CDR1 and CDR2 (germline): SGDLS, YYNGEE. CDR3 length: 14 amino acids. The CDR3 loop is CASSKGQDSYEQYF. As DNA, the CDR3 is TGTGCCAGCAGCAAAGGACAGGACTCCTACGAGCAGTACTTC.

The chain links TRBV9 to TRBJ2-7, with TRBD2 as a possible D gene (5 bases). V shed 4 bases and J shed 7 bases, with 15 bases lying between them. The CDR3 runs to 13 residues. CDR1 SGDLS and CDR2 YYNGEE come from the germline V gene. CDR3 sequence: CASSKRPSGEQYF. The CDR3 DNA reads TGTGCCAGCAGCAAACGGCCCTCGGGGGAGCAGTACTTC. Drawing the rest from reference TRBV9 and TRBJ2-7, the complete variable domain is DSGVTQTPKHLITATGQRVTLRCSPRSGDLSVYWYQQSLDQGLQFLIQYYNGEERAKGNILERFSAQQFPDLHSELNLSSLELGDSALYFCASSKRPSGEQYFGPGTRLTVT.

This sequence joins TRBV6-5 and TRBJ1-1; D perhaps matches TRBD1 (6 bases). Germline lookup yields CDR1 MNHEY and CDR2 SVGAGI. The CDR3 loop spans 14 amino acids. V lost 6 bases to trimming and J lost 6 bases, with 17 bases between them. CDR3 DNA: TGTGCCAGCAGCCGCACAGGGATCGGGTCTGAAGCTTTCTTT. Translation gives CASSRTGIGSEAFF.

The chain joins TRBV5-1 to TRBJ1-6; TRBD1 matches 7 bases. Germline V gene data show CDR1 as SGHRS and CDR2 as YFSETQ. Unmatched junction bases numbered 5, after V lost 0 bases and J lost 5 bases. The CDR3 is made up of 16 amino acids. CDR3 sequence (DNA): TGCGCCAGCAGCTTGGGTGGGACAGAAAATAATTCACCCCTCCACTTT. Translating it yields CASSLGGTENNSPLHF.

The chain links TRBV11-3 to TRBJ2-1; perhaps TRBD1 as D (5 bases). This CDR3 comprises 15 residues. Germline values: CDR1 SGHNT, CDR2 YENEEA. V lost 2 bases to trimming and J lost 4 bases, with 12 bases between them. The CDR3 spells CASSLSQGSYNEQFF. The CDR3 DNA reads as TGTGCCAGCAGCTTATCCCAGGGTTCTTACAATGAGCAGTTCTTC. The variable domain in full, with the rest retrieved from reference TRBV11-3 and TRBJ2-1, is EAGVVQSPRYKIIEKKQPVAFWCNPISGHNTLYWYLQNLGQGPELLIRYENEEAVDDSQLPKDRFSAERLKGVDSTLKIQPAELGDSAVYLCASSLSQGSYNEQFFGPGTRLTVL.

This rearrangement joins TRBV9 to TRBJ2-3; 11 nucleotides agree with TRBD2. The CDR3 totals 16 residues. Germline V gives CDR1 SGDLS, CDR2 YYNGEE. After removal of 3 bases from V and 5 bases from J, the junction contained 8 bases not matched to a gene. CDR3 nucleotide sequence: TGTGCCAGCAGCGCCCGTAGCGGGAGGGAAGGAGATACGCAGTATTTT. This codes for CASSARSGREGDTQYF.

The gene calls are TRBV4-2 and TRBJ2-3, with 13 positions matching TRBD2. Germline CDR1 and CDR2: LGHNA and YNFKEQ. This CDR3 spans 16 amino acids. V was clipped by 4 bases and J by 2 bases; unmatched bases: 3. The CDR3 DNA follows: TGTGCCAGCAGCCCCGGACTAGCGGGAGACACAGATACGCAGTATTTT. Residues: CASSPGLAGDTDTQYF.